One sample yielded the 32 T cell receptor beta chains listed below, sequenced in a study of blood T cell repertoires in COVID-19. Measured with immunoSEQ multiplex PCR; TCRdb has only the in-frame clones, and not every one. The sample holds 200,000 to 250,000 clones; approximately 86% are singletons and the top ten take over 6%. Input material: peripheral blood. Receptors originate from an older woman with active or convalescent COVID-19.

CDR3 nucleotides: TGCGCCAGCAGCCAAGATAGTGGGACAGCTCGAGGAAAACTGTTTTTT. This encodes CASSQDSGTARGKLFF. This chain connects TRBV4-3 to TRBJ1-4; 7 positions match TRBD1. This CDR3 is 16 amino acids long. The ends lost 0 bases at V and 10 bases at J; junction bases unmatched: 11. Germline V gene lookup returns CDR1 LGHNA and CDR2 YSLEER.

The chain recombines TRBV20-1 with TRBJ2-5, with 12 bases that match TRBD2. In germline, CDR1 is DFQATT, CDR2 SNEGSKA (reference sequence). J was trimmed by 3 bases and V by 3 bases; bases with no gene match: 5. This CDR3 has 15 amino acids. The CDR3 region has the DNA TGCAGTGCTAGTTGGGCTAGCGGGGGGGAAGAGACCCAGTACTTC. Residues: CSASWASGGEETQYF.

V gene TRBV5-6 combines with J gene TRBJ1-5; D unclear. From germline, CDR1 is SGHDT and CDR2 YYEEEE. The CDR3 is 14 residues long. The V end lost 0 bases, the J end lost 5 bases, and 9 bases lay between the germline ends. As DNA, the CDR3 is TGTGCCAGCAGCTTGGCCGGGGTGGATCAGCCCCAGCATTTT. Encoded protein: CASSLAGVDQPQHF.

The chain recombines TRBV3-1 (or the pseudogene TRBV3-2) with TRBJ1-4, with TRBD1 identical over 7 bases. This CDR3 comprises 14 residues. The germline V gene encodes CDR1 LGHDT and CDR2 YNNKEL (reference sequence). Germline trimming cut 4 bases from V and 5 bases from J; bases unmatched to any gene: 4. The CDR3 DNA follows: TGTGCCAGCAGCCTGACAGGGCTCAATGAAAAACTGTTTTTT. It is translated as CASSLTGLNEKLFF.

The chain recombines TRBV7-6 with TRBJ2-2, with 7 bases lining up with TRBD1. The CDR3 runs 16 residues. The ends lost 3 bases at V and 0 bases at J; junction bases unmatched: 4. Germline V gives CDR1 SGHVS, CDR2 FNYEAQ. As DNA, the CDR3 is TGTGCCAGCAGCTTGACAGGGCCACCGAACACCGGGGAGCTGTTTTTT. Protein: CASSLTGPPNTGELFF.

V is TRBV5-1 and J is TRBJ2-1; 9 nucleotides match TRBD1. V gave up 3 bases and J gave up 5 bases; unmatched junction bases: 6. CDR3 length: 15 residues. The germline gives CDR1 SGHRS, CDR2 YFSETQ. The CDR3 DNA reads as TGCGCCAGCAGCTCCGGACAGGGGTTGGACAATGAGCAGTTCTTC. As protein: CASSSGQGLDNEQFF.

This rearrangement joins TRBV27 to TRBJ2-6; perhaps TRBD1 as D (6 bases). The CDR3 extends over 16 amino acids. Germline assignment: CDR1 MNHEY and CDR2 SMNVEV (reference sequence). V lost 7 bases and J 2 bases, leaving 15 bases between the germline ends. The CDR3 region has the DNA TGTGCCAGCACCCAGGGGTTGGGCGCTGGGGCCAACGTCCTGACTTTC. It yields the protein CASTQGLGAGANVLTF.

The V and J genes are TRBV5-1 and TRBJ2-3, with TRBD2 as a possible D gene (6 bases). The germline V gene has CDR1 SGHRS and CDR2 YFSETQ. The CDR3 runs to 14 residues. Trimming shortened V by 4 bases and J by 6 bases, and 15 bases separated the two germline ends. The CDR3 region is CASSPGGPADTQYF. The CDR3, as DNA: TGCGCCAGCAGCCCCGGAGGGCCCGCGGATACGCAGTATTTT.

This chain links TRBV6-5 with TRBJ1-1, with TRBD1 matching over 8 bases. Germline V gives CDR1 MNHEY, CDR2 SVGAGI. The CDR3 runs to 15 residues. The junction had 3 bases not matched to a gene; V was cut back by 2 bases and J by 1 base. The CDR3 protein is CASSYGGQANTEAFF. CDR3 in DNA: TGTGCCAGCAGTTACGGGGGACAGGCGAACACTGAAGCTTTCTTT.

The CDR3 reads CASSLGGGDRLTDTQYF. Written as DNA, the CDR3 is TGTGCCAGCAGCTTAGGCGGAGGGGACAGGCTCACAGATACGCAGTATTTT. V is TRBV11-3 and J is TRBJ2-3, with 8 positions matching TRBD1. CDR3 size: 17 residues. Germline CDR1 reads SGHNT; CDR2 reads YENEEA. V was pared by 1 base and J by 2 bases, with 8 bases of the junction left unmatched.

This chain links TRBV10-1 with TRBJ1-1; TRBD1 might be the D (6 bases). Trimming removed 0 bases from V and 7 bases from J, with 15 bases in between. Germline CDR1 WNHNN, CDR2 SYGVQD (reference sequence). The CDR3 is 15 residues long. CDR3 sequence (DNA): TGCGCCAGCAGTGAGTCGAGAGGGGGAAGGGATGAAGCTTTCTTT. It encodes CASSESRGGRDEAFF.

The V and J genes are TRBV5-4 and TRBJ1-4; a possible D gene is TRBD1 (5 bases). V was pared by 0 bases and J by 8 bases, with 8 bases between. Germline V gene data show CDR1 as SGHNT and CDR2 as YYREEE (reference sequence). This CDR3 spans 13 amino acids. The CDR3 DNA reads as TGTGCCAGCAGCTTGGTTCCAGGGGAAAAACTGTTTTTT. Its translation is CASSLVPGEKLFF.

The rearrangement joins TRBV2 to TRBJ2-6; D might be TRBD2 (6 bases). V was clipped by 8 bases and J by 4 bases, with 24 bases between them. The CDR3 is made up of 18 amino acids. Germline V gene data show CDR1 as SNHLY and CDR2 as FYNNEI. CDR3 sequence (DNA): TGTGCCAGCCTACCACGGAGGGGAGAGTTCTCCGGGGCCAACGTCCTGACTTTC. It yields the protein CASLPRRGEFSGANVLTF.

This clone was seen a handful of times. The V gene is TRBV5-5, the J gene TRBJ1-3; 9 bases align to TRBD1. There are 15 residues in the CDR3. CDR1 and CDR2 (germline): SGHKS, YYEKEE (reference sequence). Trimming at V came to 5 bases and at J to 0 bases, leaving 3 bases not matched to a gene. The DNA of the CDR3 is TGTGCCAGCAGTCCGACAGGGGGCTCTGGAAACACCATATATTTT. Its protein product is CASSPTGGSGNTIYF.

This clone was picked up a small number of times. The gene calls are TRBV5-1 and TRBJ1-6, with D possibly matching TRBD1 (6 bases). Germline assignment: CDR1 SGHRS and CDR2 YFSETQ. The CDR3 consists of 14 residues. V lost 4 bases, J lost 8 bases, and 13 bases lay in between. The CDR3 protein is CASSGGQTYSPLHF. CDR3 nucleotides: TGCGCCAGCAGCGGCGGACAGACTTATTCACCCCTCCACTTT.

The rearrangement uses TRBV3-1 (or the pseudogene TRBV3-2) and TRBJ2-3; 11 bases agree with TRBD2. The germline V gene has CDR1 LGHDT and CDR2 YNNKEL (reference sequence). This CDR3 region has 15 residues. Trimming took 10 bases from V and 3 from J; bases not matched to a gene: 9. The CDR3 region has the DNA TGTGCCACCAAAGCTAGCGGGGGGTGGACAGATACGCAGTATTTT. Its protein is CATKASGGWTDTQYF.

The chain combines TRBV27 with TRBJ2-3; 8 nucleotides match TRBD2. Trimming took 5 bases from V and 6 from J; bases not matched to a gene: 7. Germline-derived CDR1 and CDR2 are MNHEY and SMNVEV (reference sequence). CDR3 length equals 14 residues. The CDR3 loop is CASSPLPGGDTQYF. Written as DNA, the CDR3 is TGTGCCAGCAGTCCCCTGCCGGGAGGGGATACGCAGTATTTT.

The chain links TRBV12-3 or TRBV12-4 to TRBJ2-7; D perhaps matches TRBD1 (6 bases). Trimming removed 4 bases at V and 9 bases at J, with 10 bases between. The CDR3 is 11 amino acids. CDR3 DNA sequence: TGTGCCAGCAGTTCTACAGGGCTGCAGTACTTC. This translates into CASSSTGLQYF.

The V and J genes are TRBV11-3 and TRBJ2-1; tentative D call: TRBD1 (6 bases). The V and J ends lost 6 bases and 2 bases respectively, with 11 bases between them. CDR1 SGHNT and CDR2 YENEEA come from the germline V gene. CDR3 length: 14 amino acids. The DNA for the CDR3 is TGTGCCAGCAGTTTTACAGGGACCTACAATGAGCAGTTCTTC. Protein sequence: CASSFTGTYNEQFF. The full variable domain, in which reference TRBV11-3 and TRBJ2-1 provide the parts outside the CDR3, is EAGVVQSPRYKIIEKKQPVAFWCNPISGHNTLYWYLQNLGQGPELLIRYENEEAVDDSQLPKDRFSAERLKGVDSTLKIQPAELGDSAVYLCASSFTGTYNEQFFGPGTRLTVL.

The CDR3 DNA reads TGTGCCAGCAGTCCGCGGGGGGCTTACTACAATGAGCAGTTCTTC. Its protein is CASSPRGAYYNEQFF. The chain carries TRBV5-5 and TRBJ2-1; 8 nucleotides align to TRBD2. V was clipped by 5 bases and J by 3 bases; unmatched bases: 7. The CDR3 runs to 15 residues. CDR1 and CDR2 from the germline V gene are SGHKS and YYEKEE (reference sequence).

The V and J genes are TRBV10-1 and TRBJ2-1, with 9 nucleotides matching TRBD2. The CDR3 totals 14 residues. V gave up 3 bases and J gave up 6 bases; unmatched junction bases: 3. CDR1 is WNHNN and CDR2 is SYGVQD in the germline V gene (reference sequence). The CDR3 is CASSDGGGGNEQFF. The DNA of the CDR3 is TGCGCCAGCAGTGATGGCGGGGGGGGCAATGAGCAGTTCTTC.

The gene calls are TRBV5-6 and TRBJ1-2, with 7 nucleotides matching TRBD1. The germline V gene encodes CDR1 SGHDT and CDR2 YYEEEE. With 0 bases clipped from V and 6 bases from J, the junction kept 5 bases outside the gene matches. The CDR3 extends over 14 amino acids. CDR3 bases: TGTGCCAGCAGCTTGGTGACAGGGTTAGATGGCTACACCTTC. As protein: CASSLVTGLDGYTF.

The V and J genes are TRBV4-3 and TRBJ2-3; no clear D gene. Germline values: CDR1 LGHNA, CDR2 YSLEER. Trimming cost V 0 bases and J 2 bases, with 12 bases left between them. The CDR3 runs to 16 residues. Written as DNA, the CDR3 is TGCGCCAGCAGCCAAGATCGGAGAGGCCCCACAGATACGCAGTATTTT. It translates to CASSQDRRGPTDTQYF.

This clone came up once. This chain joins TRBV12-3 or TRBV12-4 and TRBJ1-5, with D uncertain. Deletions cut 3 bases from V and 0 bases from J, with 3 bases between. This CDR3 spans 13 amino acids. CDR3 coding DNA: TGTGCCAGCAGTTTCAATAGCAATCAGCCCCAGCATTTT. Its protein product is CASSFNSNQPQHF.

The chain combines TRBV12-3 or TRBV12-4 with TRBJ2-1; TRBD1 matches 7 bases. This CDR3 is built from 11 residues. Trimming cost V 2 bases and J 15 bases; bases outside gene matches: 4. The CDR3 bases are TGTGCCAGCAGTTTACGGGACAGACCGTTCTTC. Translating it yields CASSLRDRPFF.

The rearrangement uses TRBV4-3 and TRBJ2-2; the D is unclear. V lost 3 bases and J 7 bases, leaving 12 bases between the germline ends. This CDR3 spans 14 amino acids. In germline, CDR1 is LGHNA, CDR2 YSLEER. CDR3 sequence reads: CASSQGPRGGELFF. The CDR3 nucleotides are TGCGCCAGCAGCCAGGGCCCTCGTGGCGGGGAGCTGTTTTTT.

The chain couples TRBV7-2 to TRBJ1-4; D unresolved. CDR1 SGHTA and CDR2 FQGNSA come from the germline V gene. The CDR3 spans 12 residues. V dropped 4 bases and J dropped 13 bases, with 13 bases sitting between them. The CDR3 loop is CASSSSSGSLFF. In DNA, the CDR3 is TGTGCCAGCAGCTCTAGCAGCGGGTCACTGTTTTTT.

J is TRBJ1-2 and V is TRBV24-1, with TRBD1 as a possible D gene (5 bases). The CDR3 totals 13 residues. Germline CDR1 and CDR2: KGHDR and SFDVKD. The ends were cut back, 3 bases at V and 4 bases at J, with 8 bases in the middle. The CDR3: CATSDNRFYGYTF. For the CDR3, the DNA is TGTGCCACCAGTGATAACAGGTTCTATGGCTACACCTTC.

The rearrangement links TRBV5-1 to TRBJ1-2; 10 positions agree with TRBD1. The J segment lost 14 bases and the V segment lost 4 bases, leaving 11 bases of the junction unmatched. Looked up from germline, CDR1 is SGHRS and CDR2 is YFSETQ. This CDR3 has 13 amino acids. The CDR3 loop is CASSTTGTGVYTF. The CDR3 DNA sequence: TGCGCCAGCAGCACAACCGGGACAGGGGTCTATACCTTC. The full variable domain, with the rest looked up from reference TRBV5-1 and TRBJ1-2, is KAGVTQTPRYLIKTRGQQVTLSCSPISGHRSVSWYQQTPGQGLQFLFEYFSETQRNKGNFPGRFSGRQFSNSRSEMNVSTLELGDSALYLCASSTTGTGVYTFGSGTRLTVV.

The chain is built from TRBV6-5 and TRBJ1-4, with no clear D. Germline-derived CDR1 and CDR2 are MNHEY and SVGAGI. The CDR3 length is 13 residues. V lost 10 bases to trimming and J lost 7 bases, with 16 bases between them. CDR3: CATLGEVGEKLFF. The CDR3 DNA reads as TGTGCCACCCTCGGGGAAGTGGGTGAAAAACTGTTTTTT.

The chain couples TRBV12-3 or TRBV12-4 to TRBJ1-6; D gene ambiguous. Trimming shortened V by 3 bases and J by 9 bases, and 6 bases separated the two germline ends. This CDR3 comprises 12 residues. The CDR3 sequence: CASSFSGSPLHF. CDR3 DNA: TGTGCCAGCAGTTTCAGCGGTTCACCCCTCCACTTT.

The chain links TRBV13 to TRBJ1-1; D unresolved. This CDR3 has 14 residues. V lost 2 bases and J lost 4, with 11 bases in between. The V gene's germline CDR1 is PRHDT and CDR2 FYEKMQ (reference sequence). CDR3 nucleotides: TGTGCCAGCAGCTTAAGAGGGAATCCCACTGAAGCTTTCTTT. It codes for CASSLRGNPTEAFF.